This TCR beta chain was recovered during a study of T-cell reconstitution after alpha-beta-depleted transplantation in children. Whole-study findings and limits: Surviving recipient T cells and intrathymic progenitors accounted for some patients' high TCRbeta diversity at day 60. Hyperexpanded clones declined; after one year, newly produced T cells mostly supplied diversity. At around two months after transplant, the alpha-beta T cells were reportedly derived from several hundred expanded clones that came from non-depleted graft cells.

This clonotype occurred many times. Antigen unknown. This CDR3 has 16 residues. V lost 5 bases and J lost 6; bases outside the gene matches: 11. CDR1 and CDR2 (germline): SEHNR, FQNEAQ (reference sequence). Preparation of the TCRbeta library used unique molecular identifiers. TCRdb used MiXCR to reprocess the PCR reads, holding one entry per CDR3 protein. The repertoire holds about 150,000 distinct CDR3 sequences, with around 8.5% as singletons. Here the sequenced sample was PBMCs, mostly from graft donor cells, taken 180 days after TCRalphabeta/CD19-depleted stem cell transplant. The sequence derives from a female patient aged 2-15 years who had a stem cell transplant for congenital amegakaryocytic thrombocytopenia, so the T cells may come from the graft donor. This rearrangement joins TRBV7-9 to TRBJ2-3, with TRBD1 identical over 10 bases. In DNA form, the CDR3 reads TGTGCCAGCAGCCGTGGCTTGGGACAGGGGTTCGATACGCAGTATTTT. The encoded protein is CASSRGLGQGFDTQYF.